One sample yielded the 15 T cell receptor beta chains listed below, sequenced in a study of OX40 agonist ivuxolimab in advanced cancers. Assay used: immunoSEQ multiplex PCR; TCRdb lists only in-frame clones, some missing. The sample records roughly 79,000 clones, about 92% being singletons. Here the sequenced sample was CD4+ or CD8+ T cells sorted from blood, taken in a trial of the OX40 agonist ivuxolimab. The receptors were gathered from an adult with an advanced solid tumor such as melanoma, head and neck, liver or kidney cancer.

There are a few counts of this clone. The chain recombines TRBV11-2 with TRBJ1-1, with D uncertain. V shed 5 bases and J shed 5 bases, with 12 bases lying between them. Germline V CDR1 and CDR2: SGHAT, FQNNGV. The CDR3 is 13 residues long. CDR3 sequence reads: CASSPGGSTEAFF. The DNA for the CDR3 is TGTGCCAGCAGCCCCGGTGGGTCAACTGAAGCTTTCTTT. The variable domain in full, with the rest retrieved from reference TRBV11-2 and TRBJ1-1, is EAGVAQSPRYKIIEKRQSVAFWCNPISGHATLYWYQQILGQGPKLLIQFQNNGVVDDSQLPKDRFSAERLKGVDSTLKIQPAKLEDSAVYLCASSPGGSTEAFFGQGTRLTVV.

The rearrangement joins TRBV29-1 to TRBJ2-7; TRBD1 aligns across 7 bases. Germline trimming cut 4 bases from V and 6 bases from J; bases unmatched to any gene: 9. The CDR3 extends over 13 amino acids. Germline values: CDR1 SQVTM, CDR2 ANQGSEA. As DNA, the CDR3 is TGCAGCGTTGGTATAGGGGGCAATGGCGAGCAGTACTTC. Residues: CSVGIGGNGEQYF.

The chain links TRBV4-3 to TRBJ2-7, with a weak D call TRBD2 (5 bases). V was pared by 4 bases and J by 2 bases, with 15 bases between. Germline CDR1 is LGHNA and CDR2 is YSLEER. This CDR3 spans 15 amino acids. CDR3 DNA: TGCGCCAGCAGCCCCTCCGGGATCCTCCCCTACGAGCAGTACTTC. It translates to CASSPSGILPYEQYF.

The gene calls are TRBV6-6 and TRBJ1-1; D remains ambiguous. The CDR3 sequence is 11 residues long. V shed 3 bases and J shed 11 bases, with 10 bases lying between them. Germline V CDR1 and CDR2: MNHNY, SVGAGI (reference sequence). In nucleotides, the CDR3 is TGTGCCAGCAGTTATCAGGTGTTGGCTTTCTTT. It specifies CASSYQVLAFF.

Concerning this clone: At the DNA level, this CDR3 is encoded by other sequences in the same sample as well. DNA for the CDR3: TGTGCCAGCAGCCTGACAGGGTACGAGCAGTACTTC. This codes for CASSLTGYEQYF. The chain couples TRBV7-9 to TRBJ2-7, with TRBD1 matching 7 bases. The CDR3 runs to 12 residues. V was pared by 5 bases and J by 4 bases, with 2 bases of the junction left unmatched. From germline, CDR1 is SEHNR and CDR2 FQNEAQ (reference sequence).

The chain recombines TRBV28 with TRBJ2-1; 9 bases are a match to TRBD2. The V segment lost 2 bases and the J segment 4 bases; nucleotides outside the gene matches: 3. Germline V gives CDR1 MDHEN, CDR2 SYDVKM. The CDR3 is 15 residues long. CDR3 sequence reads: CASSLRLAAYNEQFF. In DNA, the CDR3 is TGTGCCAGCAGTTTACGACTAGCGGCTTACAATGAGCAGTTCTTC.

The CDR3 nucleotides read TGTGCCAGCAGCTTAGTAGGGGGACACTTGAACACTGAAGCTTTCTTT. Encoded protein: CASSLVGGHLNTEAFF. The J gene is TRBJ1-1, the V gene TRBV7-6, with D possibly being TRBD1 (6 bases). The CDR3 is 16 amino acids. Germline CDR1 and CDR2: SGHVS and FNYEAQ. The germline V and J ends were trimmed by 1 base and 0 bases, with 12 bases remaining between them.

The CDR3 here is CASSTVAYNEQFF. In DNA form, the CDR3 reads TGCGCCAGCAGCACAGTGGCCTACAATGAGCAGTTCTTC. The chain carries TRBV5-1 and TRBJ2-1, with unresolved D. The length of the CDR3 is 13 residues. Trimming cost V 4 bases and J 2 bases, with 7 bases left between them. Germline CDR1 SGHRS, CDR2 YFSETQ.

This chain connects TRBV5-4 to TRBJ2-5; TRBD2 agrees at 15 bases. CDR3 size: 16 residues. Trimming at V came to 3 bases and at J to 5 bases, leaving 5 bases not matched to a gene. From germline, CDR1 is SGHNT and CDR2 YYREEE (reference sequence). This CDR3 reads CASSWAGTSGRETQYF. The CDR3 bases are TGTGCCAGCAGCTGGGCCGGGACTAGCGGGAGGGAGACCCAGTACTTC.

The rearrangement joins TRBV10-3 to TRBJ2-7, with 8 bases fitting TRBD1. Germline trimming cut 11 bases from V and 0 bases from J; bases unmatched to any gene: 12. The length of the CDR3 is 15 residues. CDR1 is ENHRY and CDR2 is SYGVKD in the germline V gene. The CDR3 loop is CASSRGQARSYEQYF. DNA for the CDR3: TGTGCCTCCTCCAGGGGACAGGCCCGCTCCTACGAGCAGTACTTC.

The chain joins TRBV7-3 to TRBJ2-1, with 8 bases lining up with TRBD2. V shed 5 bases and J 4 bases; nucleotides not matched to a gene: 7. This CDR3 comprises 15 residues. Germline CDR1 and CDR2: SGHTA and FQGTGA. In nucleotides, the CDR3 is TGTGCCAGCAGCCCCACCGGGACTAGGTACAATGAGCAGTTCTTC. Translating gives CASSPTGTRYNEQFF.

J is TRBJ1-2 and V is TRBV7-9; D uncertain. In germline, CDR1 is SEHNR, CDR2 FQNEAQ (reference sequence). There are 13 residues in the CDR3. Trimming took off 1 base at V and 4 bases at J, with 7 bases between the two ends. CDR3 amino acids: CASSLGDFYGYTF. The CDR3 DNA follows: TGTGCCAGCAGCTTAGGGGATTTCTATGGCTACACCTTC.

The sample holds one count of this clone. The chain recombines TRBV7-2 with TRBJ1-1; D is perhaps TRBD1 (5 bases). V lost 3 bases to trimming and J lost 1 base, with 12 bases between them. The CDR3 extends over 15 amino acids. Germline CDR1 reads SGHTA; CDR2 reads FQGNSA. The CDR3 DNA is TGTGCCAGCAGCTTCCAGGGAGGGTGGAACACTGAAGCTTTCTTT. It encodes CASSFQGGWNTEAFF.

The rearrangement uses TRBV11-2 and TRBJ1-1; D gene unclear. Germline loops: CDR1 SGHAT, CDR2 FQNNGV. This CDR3 contains 13 residues. The V gene lost 8 bases and the J gene lost 1 base, with 11 bases spanning the gap. The CDR3: CASGPGPNTEAFF. CDR3 coding DNA: TGTGCCAGCGGCCCCGGGCCGAACACTGAAGCTTTCTTT. Full variable domain (missing parts from reference TRBV11-2 and TRBJ1-1): EAGVAQSPRYKIIEKRQSVAFWCNPISGHATLYWYQQILGQGPKLLIQFQNNGVVDDSQLPKDRFSAERLKGVDSTLKIQPAKLEDSAVYLCASGPGPNTEAFFGQGTRLTVV.

The chain combines TRBV19 with TRBJ2-7; D call uncertain. Between the trimmed V and J ends, which lost 9 bases and 2 bases, there was a span of 8 bases. The germline V gene encodes CDR1 LNHDA and CDR2 SQIVND (reference sequence). The CDR3 totals 11 residues. The CDR3 nucleotides are TGTGCCAGCAGGAGTGCCTACGAGCAGTACTTC. Its translation is CASRSAYEQYF.